These T cell receptor beta chains were read from a single sample in a study of control samples from healthy donors and cancer patients. The data were produced by immunoSEQ multiplex PCR, yet TCRdb's version contains in-frame clones alone and is incomplete. The table lists 50,000 or so clones, 80% of them singletons, with around a tenth in the top ten. Sequencing was carried out using blood. These receptors all stem from a man in his 70s in good health. Each CDR3 is given with its conserved first and last residue. A D gene is named only where the DNA matches it firmly. The size field is filled for only some rows; it gives once, few, many or a size class.

D	V	size	J	DNA	CDR3
.	TRBV6-5	.	TRBJ1-1	TGTGCCAGCAGCTTAGAGGCACAGCCTTCAACTGAAGCTTTCTTT	CASSLEAQPSTEAFF
TRBD2	TRBV30	.	TRBJ2-7	TGTGCCTGGGCCTCCCGACTGCCGGGACAGAGAGGACTAGCGGGAGGGCCGTACGAGCAGTACTTC	CAWASRLPGQRGLAGGPYEQYF
TRBD2	TRBV28	.	TRBJ2-1	TGTGCCAGCAGTCTCTCCCCCGGGGCTAGCGGCCACAATGAGCAGTTCTTC	CASSLSPGASGHNEQFF
TRBD2	TRBV4-2	.	TRBJ2-1	TGTGCCAGCAGCCAACTACTAGCGAGGAGAAATGAGCAGTTCTTC	CASSQLLARRNEQFF
.	TRBV20-1	.	TRBJ1-3	TGCAGTGCTAGTGAAGGGGCAAACTCTGGAAACACCATATATTTT	CSASEGANSGNTIYF
.	TRBV27	.	TRBJ2-2	TGTGCCACTATGGAGGGGTGGAACACCGGGGAGCTGTTTTTT	CATMEGWNTGELFF
TRBD1	TRBV2	.	TRBJ2-7	TGTGCCAGCAGTGTGTCAGGGGGTAACGAGCAGTACTTC	CASSVSGGNEQYF
.	TRBV6-1	few	TRBJ1-2	TGTGCCAGCAGTGAAGTAGGAGGACAGACCCCTAGCGGCTACACCTTC	CASSEVGGQTPSGYTF
.	TRBV5-1	few	TRBJ1-6	TGCGCCAGCAGCTTCGCCCTTAATTCACCCCTCCACTTT	CASSFALNSPLHF
.	TRBV2	.	TRBJ2-1	TGTGCCAGCAGTGAATGGACAGCGGGGAATGAGCAGTTCTTC	CASSEWTAGNEQFF
.	TRBV19	.	TRBJ2-1	TGTGCCAGTAGTCAAAGACCGTCTAGGGTCTCCTACAATGAGCAGTTCTTC	CASSQRPSRVSYNEQFF
.	TRBV6-2/TRBV6-3	few	TRBJ1-1	TGTGCCAGCAGTTACCGGAGGGTCCGAGAAGCTTTCTTT	CASSYRRVREAFF
.	TRBV15	.	TRBJ2-7	TGTGCCACCAGCAGAGATTCCCCCGGTTCTCTAAACGAGCAGTACTTC	CATSRDSPGSLNEQYF
.	TRBV5-5	.	TRBJ1-5	TGTGCCAGCAGCTTGTTCGGGGGTAGGGACCATCAGCCCCAGCATTTT	CASSLFGGRDHQPQHF
.	TRBV28	.	TRBJ1-5	TGTGCCAGCACCCTTACGAGCGGGGCAAGACAGCCCCAGCATTTT	CASTLTSGARQPQHF
TRBD2	TRBV4-1	once	TRBJ2-1	TGCGCCAGCAGCTTTAGCGGGGGGGTATACAATGAGCAGTTCTTC	CASSFSGGVYNEQFF